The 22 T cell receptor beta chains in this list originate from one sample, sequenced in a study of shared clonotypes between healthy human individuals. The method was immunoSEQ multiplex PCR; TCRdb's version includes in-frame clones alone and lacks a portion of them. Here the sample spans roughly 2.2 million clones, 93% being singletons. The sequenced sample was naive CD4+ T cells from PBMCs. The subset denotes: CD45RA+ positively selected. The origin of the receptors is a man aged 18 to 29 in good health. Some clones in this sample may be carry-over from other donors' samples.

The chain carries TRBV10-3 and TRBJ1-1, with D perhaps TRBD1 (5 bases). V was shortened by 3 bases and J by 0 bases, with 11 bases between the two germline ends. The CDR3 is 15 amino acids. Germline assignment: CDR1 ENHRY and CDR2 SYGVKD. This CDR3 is CAISERGRMNTEAFF. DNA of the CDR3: TGTGCCATCAGTGAACGGGGCAGGATGAACACTGAAGCTTTCTTT.

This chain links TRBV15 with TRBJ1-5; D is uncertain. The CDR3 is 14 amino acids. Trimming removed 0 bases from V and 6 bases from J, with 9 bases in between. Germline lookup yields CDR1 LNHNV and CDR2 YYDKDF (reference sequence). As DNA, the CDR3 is TGTGCCACCAGCAGAGACCCCAGCGGTCAGCCCCAGCATTTT. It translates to CATSRDPSGQPQHF. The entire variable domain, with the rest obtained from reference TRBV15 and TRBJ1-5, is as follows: DAMVIQNPRYQVTQFGKPVTLSCSQTLNHNVMYWYQQKSSQAPKLLFHYYDKDFNNEADTPDNFQSRRPNTSFCFLDIRSPGLGDTAMYLCATSRDPSGQPQHFGDGTRLSIL.

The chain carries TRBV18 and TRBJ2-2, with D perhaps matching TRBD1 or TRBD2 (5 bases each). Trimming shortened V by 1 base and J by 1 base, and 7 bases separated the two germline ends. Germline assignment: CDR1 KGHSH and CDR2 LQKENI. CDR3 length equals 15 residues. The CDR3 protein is CASSPLGVNTGELFF. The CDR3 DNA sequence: TGTGCCAGCTCACCACTGGGGGTGAACACCGGGGAGCTGTTTTTT.

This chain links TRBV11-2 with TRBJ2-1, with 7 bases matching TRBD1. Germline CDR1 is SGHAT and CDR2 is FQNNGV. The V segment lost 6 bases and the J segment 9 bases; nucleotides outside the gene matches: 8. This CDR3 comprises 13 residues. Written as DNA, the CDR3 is TGTGCCAGCAGACGCCTGACAGGGAGTGAGCAGTTCTTC. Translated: CASRRLTGSEQFF.

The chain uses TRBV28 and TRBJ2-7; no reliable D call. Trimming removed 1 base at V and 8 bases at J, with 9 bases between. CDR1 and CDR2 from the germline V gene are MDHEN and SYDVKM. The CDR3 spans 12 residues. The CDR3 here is CASSLSDRKQYF. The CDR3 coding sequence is TGTGCCAGCAGTTTATCAGACCGAAAGCAGTACTTC.

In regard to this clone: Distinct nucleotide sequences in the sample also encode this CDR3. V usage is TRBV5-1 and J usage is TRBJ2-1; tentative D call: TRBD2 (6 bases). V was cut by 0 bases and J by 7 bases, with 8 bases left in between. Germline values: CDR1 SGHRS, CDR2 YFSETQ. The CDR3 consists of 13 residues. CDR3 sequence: CASSLASGNEQFF. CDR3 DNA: TGCGCCAGCAGCTTGGCCAGCGGGAATGAGCAGTTCTTC.

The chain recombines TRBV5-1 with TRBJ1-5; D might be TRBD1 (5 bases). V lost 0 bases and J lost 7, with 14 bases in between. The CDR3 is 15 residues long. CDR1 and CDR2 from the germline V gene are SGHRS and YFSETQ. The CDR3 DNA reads TGCGCCAGCAGCTTGGGGGACGGGATGGGACAGCCCCAGCATTTT. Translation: CASSLGDGMGQPQHF.

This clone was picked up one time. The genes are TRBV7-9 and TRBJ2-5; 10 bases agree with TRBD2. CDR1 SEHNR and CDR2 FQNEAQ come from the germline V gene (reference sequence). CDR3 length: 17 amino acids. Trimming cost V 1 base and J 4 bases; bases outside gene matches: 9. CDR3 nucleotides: TGTGCCAGCAGCTTAGGGCTAGCGGGAGCTTTGGGAGAGACCCAGTACTTC. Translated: CASSLGLAGALGETQYF. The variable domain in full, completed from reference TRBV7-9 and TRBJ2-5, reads DTGVSQNPRHKITKRGQNVTFRCDPISEHNRLYWYRQTLGQGPEFLTYFQNEAQLEKSRLLSDRFSAERPKGSFSTLEIQRTEQGDSAMYLCASSLGLAGALGETQYFGPGTRLLVL.

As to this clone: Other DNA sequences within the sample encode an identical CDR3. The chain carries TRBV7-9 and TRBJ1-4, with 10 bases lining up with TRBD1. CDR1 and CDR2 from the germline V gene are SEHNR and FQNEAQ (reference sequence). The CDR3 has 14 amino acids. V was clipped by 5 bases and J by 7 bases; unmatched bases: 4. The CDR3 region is CASSRDRGGEKLFF. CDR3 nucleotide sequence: TGTGCCAGCAGCCGGGACAGGGGAGGTGAAAAACTGTTTTTT.

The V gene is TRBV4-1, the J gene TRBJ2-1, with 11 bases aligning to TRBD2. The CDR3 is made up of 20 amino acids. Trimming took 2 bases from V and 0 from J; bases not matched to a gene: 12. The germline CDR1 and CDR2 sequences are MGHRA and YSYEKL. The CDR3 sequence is CASSQTLAGASRSSYNEQFF. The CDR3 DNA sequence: TGCGCCAGCAGCCAAACACTAGCGGGAGCCTCAAGGAGCTCCTACAATGAGCAGTTCTTC.

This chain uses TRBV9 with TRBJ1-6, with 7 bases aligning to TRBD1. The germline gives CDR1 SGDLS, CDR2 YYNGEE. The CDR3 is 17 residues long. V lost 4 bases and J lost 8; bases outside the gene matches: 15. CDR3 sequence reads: CASSTSTITGADSPLHF. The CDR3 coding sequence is TGTGCCAGCAGCACCTCTACCATAACAGGGGCGGATTCACCCCTCCACTTT. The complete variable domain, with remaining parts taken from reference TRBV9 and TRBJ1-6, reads DSGVTQTPKHLITATGQRVTLRCSPRSGDLSVYWYQQSLDQGLQFLIQYYNGEERAKGNILERFSAQQFPDLHSELNLSSLELGDSALYFCASSTSTITGADSPLHFGNGTRLTVT.

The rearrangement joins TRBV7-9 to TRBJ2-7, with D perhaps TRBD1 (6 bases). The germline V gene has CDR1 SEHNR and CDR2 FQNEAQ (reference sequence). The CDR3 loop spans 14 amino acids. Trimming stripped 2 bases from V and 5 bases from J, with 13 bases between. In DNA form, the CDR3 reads TGTGCCAGCAGCTTAAACTCAGGGGTCAACGAGCAGTACTTC. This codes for CASSLNSGVNEQYF.

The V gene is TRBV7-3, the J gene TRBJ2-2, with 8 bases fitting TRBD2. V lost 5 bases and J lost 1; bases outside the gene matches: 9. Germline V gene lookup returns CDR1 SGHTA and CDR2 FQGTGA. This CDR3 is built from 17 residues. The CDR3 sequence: CASSPRASGRNTGELFF. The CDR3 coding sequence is TGTGCCAGCAGCCCCAGGGCCAGCGGGAGGAACACCGGGGAGCTGTTTTTT. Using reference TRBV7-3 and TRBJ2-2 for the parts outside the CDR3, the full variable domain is GAGVSQTPSNKVTEKGKYVELRCDPISGHTALYWYRQSLGQGPEFLIYFQGTGAADDSGLPNDRFFAVRPEGSVSTLKIQRTERGDSAVYLCASSPRASGRNTGELFFGEGSRLTVL.

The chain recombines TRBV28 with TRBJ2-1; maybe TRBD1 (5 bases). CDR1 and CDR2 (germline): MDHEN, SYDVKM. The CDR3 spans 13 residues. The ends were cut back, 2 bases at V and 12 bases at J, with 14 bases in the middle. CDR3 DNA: TGTGCCAGCAGTTTAGCCAGGGTGATTGGGCAGTTCTTC. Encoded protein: CASSLARVIGQFF.

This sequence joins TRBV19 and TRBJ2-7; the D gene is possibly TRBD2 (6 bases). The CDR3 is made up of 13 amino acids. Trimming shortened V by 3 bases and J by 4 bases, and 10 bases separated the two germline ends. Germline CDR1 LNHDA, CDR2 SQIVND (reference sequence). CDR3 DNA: TGTGCCAGTAGTATGTTTAGCGGTTACGAGCAGTACTTC. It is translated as CASSMFSGYEQYF.

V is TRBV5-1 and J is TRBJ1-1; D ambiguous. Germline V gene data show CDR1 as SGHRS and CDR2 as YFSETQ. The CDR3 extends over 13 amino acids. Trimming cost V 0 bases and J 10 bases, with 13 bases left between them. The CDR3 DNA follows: TGCGCCAGCAGCTTGGTTTCCTTCGAAGCAGCTTTCTTT. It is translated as CASSLVSFEAAFF.

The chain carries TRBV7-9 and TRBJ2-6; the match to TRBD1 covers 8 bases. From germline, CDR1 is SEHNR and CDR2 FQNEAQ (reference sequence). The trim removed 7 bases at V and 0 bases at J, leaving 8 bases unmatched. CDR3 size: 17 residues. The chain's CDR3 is CASTSNRGASGANVLTF. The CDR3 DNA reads TGTGCCAGCACGAGTAACAGGGGGGCCTCTGGGGCCAACGTCCTGACTTTC.

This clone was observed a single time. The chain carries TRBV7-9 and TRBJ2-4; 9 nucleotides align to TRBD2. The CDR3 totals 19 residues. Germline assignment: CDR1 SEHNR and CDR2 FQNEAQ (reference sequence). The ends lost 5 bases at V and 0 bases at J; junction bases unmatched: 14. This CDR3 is CASSGVLAGSGLAKNIQYF. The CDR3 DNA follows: TGTGCCAGCAGCGGGGTTCTAGCGGGATCAGGGCTAGCCAAAAACATTCAGTACTTC.

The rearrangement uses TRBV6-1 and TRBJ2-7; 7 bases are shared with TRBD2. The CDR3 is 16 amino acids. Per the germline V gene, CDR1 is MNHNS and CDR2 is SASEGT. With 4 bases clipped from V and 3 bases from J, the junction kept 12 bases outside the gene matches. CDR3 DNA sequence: TGTGCCAGCAGTGCCCGAACTGACGGGAGGTTCTACGAGCAGTACTTC. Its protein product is CASSARTDGRFYEQYF.

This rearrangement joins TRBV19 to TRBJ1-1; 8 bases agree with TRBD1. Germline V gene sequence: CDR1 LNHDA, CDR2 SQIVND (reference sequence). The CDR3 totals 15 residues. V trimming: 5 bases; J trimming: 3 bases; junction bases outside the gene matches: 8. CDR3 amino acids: CASSSIRGPDTEAFF. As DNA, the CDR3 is TGTGCCAGTAGTTCTATCAGGGGGCCGGACACTGAAGCTTTCTTT.

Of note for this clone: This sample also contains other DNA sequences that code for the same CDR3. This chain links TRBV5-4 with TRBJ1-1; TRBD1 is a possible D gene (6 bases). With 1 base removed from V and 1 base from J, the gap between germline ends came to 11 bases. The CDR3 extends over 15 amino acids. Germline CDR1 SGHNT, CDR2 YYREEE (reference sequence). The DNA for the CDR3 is TGTGCCAGCAGCTTGCCCCAGGGGAAGAACACTGAAGCTTTCTTT. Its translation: CASSLPQGKNTEAFF.

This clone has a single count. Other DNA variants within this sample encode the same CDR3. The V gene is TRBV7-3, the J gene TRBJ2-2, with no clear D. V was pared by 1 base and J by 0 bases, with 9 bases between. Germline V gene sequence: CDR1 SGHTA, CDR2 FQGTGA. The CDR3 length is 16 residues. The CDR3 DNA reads TGTGCCAGCAGCTTAATACCAGGCGCGAACACCGGGGAGCTGTTTTTT. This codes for CASSLIPGANTGELFF.